This T cell receptor beta chain originates from a study of blood T cell repertoires in COVID-19 (dated by TCRdb to 2018 to 2021). Regarding the complete study: Samples from collaborators originated in the United States, Italy and Spain and spanned both the acute and convalescent phases of COVID-19. The material from the prospective study consisted of cDNA or gDNA derived from T cells, B-cell-depleted T cells, or PBMCs. Deeply sampled blood TCRbeta repertoires from subjects exposed to, actively infected with, or recovered from COVID-19 were included in the dataset. The repertoires were released in a freely available public database intended as a resource for research on the immune response to SARS-CoV-2. The samples were drawn from two sources: the first 160 participants of the ongoing ImmuneRACE study, and 950 to 1,500 subjects contributed by 6 global collaborators. The sample metadata nearly always contained a de-identified subject ID, COVID-19 status, age in years and sex. Where available, HLA class I and class II types were obtained from metadata supplied by the sample provider rather than from assay-based typing.

The research as a whole found: The quantity of clinical and demographic metadata differed by source and by participant and was supplied without curation.

TCRbeta CDR3 regions were amplified from genomic DNA using the immunoSEQ Assay, a bias-controlled multiplex PCR. Per the authors' processing: The number of nucleated cells in each sample was estimated from the amplification of reference gene primers within the assay. To quantify the absolute abundance of each unique TCRbeta CDR3 rearrangement, sequence reads were collapsed and filtered. For each sample, productive Simpson clonality was calculated as the square root of Simpson's diversity index across productive rearrangements. Entries here come from immuneACCESS through TCRdb and include only in-frame sequences with V and J called. Some clones fail to appear in such tables; in the studies checked, an unresolved V gene covers under half of the shortfall, and the cause of the remainder is unknown. V, J and clone size are taken as reported in that table, and D and trimming were inferred from the DNA itself. Counted in this sample were about 49,000 clones; over 80% of them appeared once. 2% to 2.5% of the sample belongs to the ten largest clones.

In Seattle, one collaborating source enrolled patients while the infection was active and tracked those patients longitudinally over the course of disease. Each collaborating institution followed its own protocols to collect whole blood in K2EDTA tubes. For TCRbeta analysis, collaborator samples were shipped as frozen whole blood, as isolated PBMCs, or as DNA extracted from either sample type. As regards this clone: The clone's antigen remains unknown. No base qualities exist here, and no much larger clone lies one base off it.

CDR1 and CDR2, per the germline V gene (reference sequence), are LNHDA and SQIVND. Taken from cysteine to phenylalanine, the CDR3 has 15 residues. Left in the record is the CDR3 DNA by itself, 45 bases read in frame from the first base. V is shortened by 7 bases, J by 0 bases, and the region joining them spans 16 bases. Sample: peripheral blood. This sequence uses TRBV19 and TRBJ2-7, with the D gene too uncertain to name. This receptor was obtained from a woman aged 80 or over with COVID-19, enrolled during active disease. The CDR3 has the sequence CASTFGQEPSYEQYF. The DNA reads as follows: TGTGCCAGTACTTTCGGCCAGGAACCCTCCTACGAGCAGTACTTC.